Listed below are T cell receptor beta chains from one sample, sequenced in a study of blood T cells in healthy people across ages. TCRdb processed the 5' RACE reads anew with MiXCR; each CDR3 protein has one entry. The table lists more than 600,000 distinct CDR3 sequences, roughly 25% of them singletons. The data also belong to a second study, concerning T cells of mothers and their children.

Sequenced input: blood. These receptors all stem from a boy under 18 in good health. The CDR3 runs from the conserved cysteine through the conserved F or W. A D gene is named only where the DNA matches it firmly. Clone size is given for some rows only: seen once, a few or many times, or a class if the clone is expanded.

TRBV7-2	NA	TRBJ2-5	17	NA	TGTGCCAGCAGCTTAGGCAGTTGGGCAGGGCGTGGAGAGACCCAGTACTTC	CASSLGSWAGRGETQYF
TRBV5-1	NA	TRBJ2-1	16	TRBD2	TGCGCCAGCAGCTCTTCGCCTAGCGGGGGGGTCTATGAGCAGTTCTTC	CASSSSPSGGVYEQFF
TRBV20-1	NA	TRBJ1-4	16	NA	TGCAGTGCCAATCATAGGAGGGCAGCAACTAATGAAAAACTGTCTTTT	CSANHRRAATNEKLSF
TRBV27	NA	TRBJ1-2	14	NA	TGTGCCAGCAAGAAAACAGGGCTTTGGTATGGCTACACCTTC	CASKKTGLWYGYTF
TRBV7-3	NA	TRBJ2-1	14	TRBD2	TGTGCCAGCAGCAACAGCGGGGCAAACAATGAGCAGTTCTTC	CASSNSGANNEQFF
TRBV20-1	few	TRBJ1-2	10	NA	TGCAGTGCCCGGAGGGATGGCTACACCTTC	CSARRDGYTF
TRBV10-1	NA	TRBJ2-6	22	TRBD2	TGCGCCTTCAAGTCCCAGGGACTAGCGGGAGGGCCTTGGGGCTCTGGGGCCAACGTCCTGACTTTC	CAFKSQGLAGGPWGSGANVLTF
TRBV12-3/TRBV12-4	few	TRBJ1-2	14	NA	TGTGCCACCACCTGGGGGGCCAGACTGAATGGCTACACCTTC	CATTWGARLNGYTF
TRBV7-2	few	TRBJ2-5	13	TRBD2	TGTGCCAGCAGCTGGACTAGAGAAGAGACCCAGTACTTC	CASSWTREETQYF
TRBV28	few	TRBJ2-7	16	TRBD1	TGTGCCAGCAGCTGGGACAGGAGGGGTCCCTGGTACGAGCAGTACTTC	CASSWDRRGPWYEQYF